The rows below give T cell receptor beta chains drawn from one sample of a study of T cells in Graves' hyperthyroidism and ophthalmopathy. A single record per CDR3 protein comes from TCRdb applying MiXCR to the multiplex PCR reads. The sample shows approximately 510,000 distinct CDR3 sequences, 20% of them seen only once. Source material: blood. The receptors come from a man aged 18 to 29 with Graves' hyperthyroidism. Each CDR3 is given with its conserved first and last residue. A D gene is named only where the DNA matches it firmly. Not every row has a clone size; where given, it reads once, few, many or a size class.

d_gene: TRBD1; abundance: many; v_gene: TRBV7-8; j_gene: TRBJ2-5; CDR3nt: TGTGCCAGCAGTACCGCCGGGACAGGGTTAGAGACCCAGTACTTC; CDR3aa: CASSTAGTGLETQYF
d_gene: TRBD1; abundance: NA; v_gene: TRBV2; j_gene: TRBJ2-7; CDR3nt: TGTGCCAGCAGGGACAGGGGGCTTTACGACGAGCAGTACTTC; CDR3aa: CASRDRGLYDEQYF
d_gene: NA; abundance: many; v_gene: TRBV5-1; j_gene: TRBJ2-2; CDR3nt: TGCGCCAGCAGCAACCGACAAGACCGCACCGGGGAGCTGTTTTTT; CDR3aa: CASSNRQDRTGELFF
d_gene: NA; abundance: NA; v_gene: TRBV6-5; j_gene: TRBJ2-7; CDR3nt: TGTGCCAGCGGTAACAGACCCTACGAGCAGTACTTC; CDR3aa: CASGNRPYEQYF
d_gene: NA; abundance: NA; v_gene: TRBV11-1; j_gene: TRBJ1-2; CDR3nt: TGTGCCAGCAGCTTACCAGGGTCGGATGGCTACACCTTC; CDR3aa: CASSLPGSDGYTF
d_gene: TRBD1; abundance: NA; v_gene: TRBV5-1; j_gene: TRBJ1-1; CDR3nt: TGCGCCAGCAGCTTGAGGGCCGGGACAGCGAACACTGAAGCTTTCTTT; CDR3aa: CASSLRAGTANTEAFF
d_gene: NA; abundance: many; v_gene: TRBV5-1; j_gene: TRBJ1-1; CDR3nt: TGTGCCAGCAGCTTAGCCCCGAACACTGAAGCTTTCTTT; CDR3aa: CASSLAPNTEAFF
d_gene: NA; abundance: many; v_gene: TRBV28; j_gene: TRBJ1-1; CDR3nt: TGTGCCAGCAGTTCGCGACAGTACCTAGATGAAGCTTTCTTT; CDR3aa: CASSSRQYLDEAFF
d_gene: NA; abundance: many; v_gene: TRBV12-3/TRBV12-4; j_gene: TRBJ1-2; CDR3nt: TGTGCCAGCAGTTACTACAGGGTTGGCTACACCTTC; CDR3aa: CASSYYRVGYTF
d_gene: TRBD1; abundance: few; v_gene: TRBV18; j_gene: TRBJ1-1; CDR3nt: TGTGCCAGCTCTCGGGACAGGAGTATGAACACTGAAGCTTTCTTT; CDR3aa: CASSRDRSMNTEAFF
d_gene: NA; abundance: few; v_gene: TRBV27; j_gene: TRBJ1-2; CDR3nt: TGTGCCAGCAGTTTCCGCCGAACATTCGGCTACACCTTC; CDR3aa: CASSFRRTFGYTF
d_gene: NA; abundance: NA; v_gene: TRBV20-1; j_gene: TRBJ1-2; CDR3nt: TGCAGTGCTATAAGGCAGTCGGATGGCTACACCTTC; CDR3aa: CSAIRQSDGYTF
d_gene: NA; abundance: NA; v_gene: TRBV14; j_gene: TRBJ1-1; CDR3nt: TGTGCCAGCAGCCAAAACAGGGCCACTGAAGCTTTCTTT; CDR3aa: CASSQNRATEAFF
d_gene: NA; abundance: NA; v_gene: TRBV12-5; j_gene: TRBJ1-3; CDR3nt: TGTGCTAGTGGTTTAACGCCCGCCTCTGGAAACACCATATATTTT; CDR3aa: CASGLTPASGNTIYF
d_gene: NA; abundance: few; v_gene: TRBV28; j_gene: TRBJ2-2; CDR3nt: TGTGCCAGCAGTTCTGAGGAGTGGAGCGGGGAGCTGTTTTTT; CDR3aa: CASSSEEWSGELFF
d_gene: NA; abundance: many; v_gene: TRBV12-3/TRBV12-4; j_gene: TRBJ1-5; CDR3nt: TGTGCCAGCAGTCCACGGGTTAGCAATCAGCCCCAGCATTTT; CDR3aa: CASSPRVSNQPQHF
d_gene: NA; abundance: many; v_gene: TRBV20-1; j_gene: TRBJ2-7; CDR3nt: TGCAGTGCTAGAGATAGGCAGGGGGGCTACGAGCAGTACTTC; CDR3aa: CSARDRQGGYEQYF
d_gene: NA; abundance: many; v_gene: TRBV28; j_gene: TRBJ1-1; CDR3nt: TGTGCCAGCAAGCTGGTTGACACTGAAGCTTTCTTT; CDR3aa: CASKLVDTEAFF
d_gene: NA; abundance: NA; v_gene: TRBV5-1; j_gene: TRBJ2-7; CDR3nt: TGCGCCAGCAGCGCCAGGGACGAGCAGTACTTC; CDR3aa: CASSARDEQYF
d_gene: NA; abundance: many; v_gene: TRBV28; j_gene: TRBJ1-5; CDR3nt: TGTGCCAGCAGTGTAGGGGGGCATCGGCCCCAGCATTTT; CDR3aa: CASSVGGHRPQHF
d_gene: NA; abundance: many; v_gene: TRBV30; j_gene: TRBJ2-4; CDR3nt: TGTGCCTGGAGTGTAGGGGGTACGGACATTCAGTACTTC; CDR3aa: CAWSVGGTDIQYF
d_gene: NA; abundance: NA; v_gene: TRBV12-3/TRBV12-4; j_gene: TRBJ2-7; CDR3nt: TGTGCCAGCAGCCCAGGGGTTGGTGAGCAGTACTTC; CDR3aa: CASSPGVGEQYF
d_gene: NA; abundance: NA; v_gene: TRBV12-3/TRBV12-4; j_gene: TRBJ1-3; CDR3nt: TGTGCCAGCAGTCCCCGGGACTCTCGAAACACCATATATTTT; CDR3aa: CASSPRDSRNTIYF
d_gene: NA; abundance: NA; v_gene: TRBV5-1; j_gene: TRBJ2-5; CDR3nt: TGCGCCAGCAGCTTGGTGACGTGGGGGGAGACCCAGTACTTC; CDR3aa: CASSLVTWGETQYF
d_gene: TRBD2; abundance: few; v_gene: TRBV18; j_gene: TRBJ2-7; CDR3nt: TGTGCCAGCTCACCAAATAGCGGGGGGCTCTCCTACGAGCAGTACTTC; CDR3aa: CASSPNSGGLSYEQYF
d_gene: NA; abundance: many; v_gene: TRBV3-1; j_gene: TRBJ1-6; CDR3nt: TGTGCCAGCAGCCAAGATCGGAGGGTCCCTAATTCACCCCTCCACTTT; CDR3aa: CASSQDRRVPNSPLHF
d_gene: NA; abundance: NA; v_gene: TRBV9; j_gene: TRBJ2-2; CDR3nt: TGTGCCAGCAGCGTAGGGTCGGGGGTTAACACCGGGGAGCTGTTTTTT; CDR3aa: CASSVGSGVNTGELFF
d_gene: NA; abundance: NA; v_gene: TRBV7-8; j_gene: TRBJ1-6; CDR3nt: TGTGCCAGCAGGCCCCTCGCAGGCGGCGGTAATTCACCCCTCCACTTT; CDR3aa: CASRPLAGGGNSPLHF
d_gene: NA; abundance: many; v_gene: TRBV7-9; j_gene: TRBJ2-7; CDR3nt: TGTGCCAGCAGCACGGGTAGAGGATACGAGCAGTACTTC; CDR3aa: CASSTGRGYEQYF
d_gene: TRBD1; abundance: few; v_gene: TRBV13; j_gene: TRBJ1-2; CDR3nt: TGTGCCAGCAGCCGACCTCCGGGACAGGGGAGGACTAACTATGGCTACACCTTC; CDR3aa: CASSRPPGQGRTNYGYTF
d_gene: TRBD1; abundance: many; v_gene: TRBV28; j_gene: TRBJ1-6; CDR3nt: TGTGCCAGCAGTTCGACAGGGAGAGATTCACCCCTCCACTTT; CDR3aa: CASSSTGRDSPLHF
d_gene: NA; abundance: many; v_gene: TRBV6-5; j_gene: TRBJ2-7; CDR3nt: TGTGCCAGCAGTTACTATGGCCCTCCGACCGGCGAGCAGTACTTC; CDR3aa: CASSYYGPPTGEQYF
d_gene: NA; abundance: NA; v_gene: TRBV12-3/TRBV12-4; j_gene: TRBJ2-5; CDR3nt: TGTGCCAGCAGTTCCCCCATTCGGGAGACCCAGTACTTC; CDR3aa: CASSSPIRETQYF
d_gene: TRBD2; abundance: few; v_gene: TRBV3-1; j_gene: TRBJ2-5; CDR3nt: TGTGCCAGCAGCCAAGATGGAACTAGCGGGGAGACCCAGTACTTC; CDR3aa: CASSQDGTSGETQYF
d_gene: NA; abundance: NA; v_gene: TRBV29-1; j_gene: TRBJ2-5; CDR3nt: TGCAGCGTGCTCGGGGTTATCTTGGAGACCCAGTACTTC; CDR3aa: CSVLGVILETQYF
d_gene: TRBD1; abundance: many; v_gene: TRBV5-1; j_gene: TRBJ1-2; CDR3nt: TGCGCCAGCAGCTTGGGACAGGGCACGGGACGTGGCTACACCTTC; CDR3aa: CASSLGQGTGRGYTF
d_gene: NA; abundance: NA; v_gene: TRBV6-5; j_gene: TRBJ1-6; CDR3nt: TGTGCCAGCAGTTACACAGGGAGCTCCTATAATTCACCCCTCCACTTT; CDR3aa: CASSYTGSSYNSPLHF
d_gene: TRBD2; abundance: many; v_gene: TRBV20-1; j_gene: TRBJ2-5; CDR3nt: TGCAGTGCTAGCAGCGGGGCCCAGAGGCAGACCCAGTACTTC; CDR3aa: CSASSGAQRQTQYF
d_gene: NA; abundance: many; v_gene: TRBV20-1; j_gene: TRBJ1-5; CDR3nt: TGCAGTGCTAGAGGGGGGGCTAATAGCAATCAGCCCCAGCATTTT; CDR3aa: CSARGGANSNQPQHF
d_gene: NA; abundance: NA; v_gene: TRBV7-8; j_gene: TRBJ2-4; CDR3nt: TGTGCCAGCTGCCCAACAGCCATAAACATTCAGTACTTC; CDR3aa: CASCPTAINIQYF
d_gene: TRBD1; abundance: many; v_gene: TRBV2; j_gene: TRBJ1-1; CDR3nt: TGTGCCAGCAGTGATCAGGGGGCGGGGGACACTGAAGCTTTCTTT; CDR3aa: CASSDQGAGDTEAFF
d_gene: NA; abundance: few; v_gene: TRBV3-1; j_gene: TRBJ2-7; CDR3nt: TGTGCCAGCAGCCAAGATTGGAACTCGTACGAGCAGTACTTC; CDR3aa: CASSQDWNSYEQYF
d_gene: NA; abundance: many; v_gene: TRBV2; j_gene: TRBJ1-1; CDR3nt: TGTGCCAGCACACAGCCCATGAACACTGAAGCTTTCTTT; CDR3aa: CASTQPMNTEAFF